This TCR beta chain comes out of a study of persistence of HIV-infected CD4 T cells. The libraries were made with immunoSEQ version 4 in survey mode. Sequenced by immunoSEQ multiplex PCR; TCRdb stores in-frame clones only, minus some. The sample holds over 15,000 clones, 65% seen once. Per the germline V gene, CDR1 is SGHVS and CDR2 is FQNEAQ. CDR3 size: 13 residues. V was shortened by 1 base and J by 1 base, with 3 bases between the two germline ends. Findings and caveats of the study: Within sorted populations, more oligoclonal TCRs accompanied more oligoclonal proviruses.

Comment on this clone: Its antigen is still unknown.

Stimulation used about 10 ug/mL lysate from CMV-infected fibroblasts. CD4+ T cells upregulating both CD40 ligand and CD69 were sorted as responding cells. For at least 4 years, plasma HIV-1 RNA was undetectable (<50 copies/mL). Sequencing was performed on CD4+ T cells sorted from PBMCs after approximately 20-hour stimulation, taken from a patient who received antiretroviral therapy. This receptor was identified in an adult woman with HIV who was CMV-seropositive. The V and J genes are TRBV7-8 and TRBJ2-3; D gene unclear. The CDR3 spells CASSLGGTDTQYF. The DNA of the CDR3 is TGTGCCAGCAGCTTAGGGGGCACAGATACGCAGTATTTT.